The 20 T cell receptor beta chains presented below share a single source sample, sequenced in a study of T cells in Graves' hyperthyroidism and ophthalmopathy. Template material for amplifying TCR beta CDR3 regions consisted of RNA transcripts. A first-round RT-PCR of the TCR CDR3 used the HTBI primer set. TCRdb reprocessed the multiplex PCR reads with MiXCR, giving one entry per CDR3 protein. The sample records around 600,000 distinct CDR3 sequences, about 45% being singletons. The sequencing sample was made of peripheral blood or thyroid tissue (not recorded which). Receptor source: an adult man with Graves' disease, either hyperthyroidism or ophthalmopathy (not recorded which).

J is TRBJ2-2 and V is TRBV10-3, with D maybe TRBD2 (6 bases). Trimming removed 10 bases at V and 7 bases at J, with 16 bases between. This CDR3 comprises 13 residues. The V gene's germline CDR1 is ENHRY and CDR2 SYGVKD. This CDR3 reads CATHQTSYGELFF. The CDR3 DNA reads as TGTGCCACACACCAAACTAGCTACGGGGAGCTGTTTTTT.

This clonotype was counted a few times. The rearrangement links TRBV20-1 to TRBJ2-7; D gene uncertain. CDR1 DFQATT and CDR2 SNEGSKA come from the germline V gene (reference sequence). V was trimmed by 1 base and J by 2 bases, leaving 12 bases between them. The CDR3 contains 14 residues. This CDR3 is CSARVHGPAYEQYF. The CDR3 DNA is TGCAGTGCTAGAGTTCACGGACCGGCCTACGAGCAGTACTTC.

In regard to this clonotype: The germline gene is not matched at one end of the junction; a read error may be the cause. The chain combines TRBV7-7 with TRBJ2-5, with D possibly being TRBD1 (5 bases). The CDR3 is made up of 12 amino acids. CDR1 and CDR2 from the germline V gene are SSHAT and FNYEAQ (reference sequence). The CDR3, as DNA: TGTGCTAGCAGGGATCGGAAAGAGACCCAGTACTTC. It encodes CASRDRKETQYF.

V usage is TRBV11-2 and J usage is TRBJ2-7, with TRBD2 matching 10 bases. This CDR3 is built from 15 residues. The V segment lost 3 bases and the J segment 7 bases; nucleotides outside the gene matches: 9. The V gene's germline CDR1 is SGHAT and CDR2 FQNNGV. The CDR3 DNA follows: TGTGCCAGCAGCTTTGTAGCGGGAGGAGGCGAGGAGCAGTACTTC. Translating it yields CASSFVAGGGEEQYF. Looking up the rest from reference TRBV11-2 and TRBJ2-7 gives the full variable domain: EAGVAQSPRYKIIEKRQSVAFWCNPISGHATLYWYQQILGQGPKLLIQFQNNGVVDDSQLPKDRFSAERLKGVDSTLKIQPAKLEDSAVYLCASSFVAGGGEEQYFGPGTRLTVT.

The chain recombines TRBV2 with TRBJ1-1; D remains unclear. CDR3 length equals 13 residues. Germline V gives CDR1 SNHLY, CDR2 FYNNEI. Trimming shortened V by 5 bases and J by 6 bases, and 13 bases separated the two germline ends. For the CDR3, the DNA is TGTGCCAGCAGTTCAGGTGGTTTGCCTGAAGCTTTCTTT. Its protein is CASSSGGLPEAFF.

The gene calls are TRBV7-3 and TRBJ1-2; 7 positions match TRBD1. Looked up from germline, CDR1 is SGHTA and CDR2 is FQGTGA. The CDR3 covers 13 residues. V lost 6 bases to trimming and J lost 4 bases; unmatched junction nucleotides: 5. In DNA, the CDR3 is TGTGCCAGCAGTGGGACAGCCCCCTATGGCTACACCTTC. It is translated as CASSGTAPYGYTF.

With respect to this clonotype: The conserved final phenylalanine or tryptophan is absent from the CDR3, which likely points to a read error. The chain employs TRBV25-1 and TRBJ1-1; D perhaps matches TRBD1 (5 bases). Germline V gene data show CDR1 as MGHDK and CDR2 as SYGVNS. CDR3 size: 13 residues. Trimming removed 4 bases from V and 1 base from J, with 7 bases in between. The CDR3 loop reads CASSAQGNTEAFL. CDR3 DNA: TGTGCCAGCAGTGCCCAGGGGAACACTGAAGCTTTCCTT.

This rearrangement joins TRBV12-3 or TRBV12-4 to TRBJ1-4, with 10 bases fitting TRBD1. Trimming at V came to 4 bases and at J to 2 bases, leaving 10 bases not matched to a gene. The CDR3 is 18 amino acids. The CDR3 spells CASSSPGDRGRTNEKLFF. The CDR3 DNA reads as TGTGCCAGCAGTTCGCCTGGGGACAGGGGACGCACTAATGAAAAACTGTTTTTT.

V usage is TRBV7-9 and J usage is TRBJ2-7; a weak D match, TRBD1 (5 bases). The CDR3 is 15 residues long. Between the trimmed V and J ends, which lost 8 bases and 3 bases, there was a span of 20 bases. Germline loops: CDR1 SEHNR, CDR2 FQNEAQ (reference sequence). The CDR3 coding sequence is TGTGCCAGCGGCCAAGACAGAAACATTAACTACGAGCAGTACTTC. Its translation: CASGQDRNINYEQYF.

At least ten counts were recorded for this clonotype. The chain couples TRBV2 to TRBJ1-3; 7 bases agree with TRBD1. The CDR3 spans 13 residues. With 5 bases clipped from V and 4 bases from J, the junction kept 2 bases outside the gene matches. Germline lookup yields CDR1 SNHLY and CDR2 FYNNEI. CDR3 residues: CASSRQGGNTIYF. The CDR3 DNA sequence: TGTGCCAGCAGTAGACAGGGAGGAAACACCATATATTTT.

This clonotype was found a few times. The CDR3 sequence is CASRGTGRYGYTF. The CDR3 DNA follows: TGTGCCAGCAGAGGGACAGGGCGCTATGGCTACACCTTC. The V and J genes are TRBV12-3 or TRBV12-4 and TRBJ1-2, with TRBD1 matching over 9 bases. The CDR3 spans 13 residues. The V gene end was trimmed by 6 bases and the J gene end by 4 bases; junction bases not matched to a gene: 3.

The sample holds one count of this clonotype. The chain recombines TRBV10-3 with TRBJ1-2; 7 bases map to TRBD1. The CDR3 extends over 15 amino acids. After removal of 4 bases from V and 0 bases from J, the junction contained 5 bases not matched to a gene. Germline V CDR1 and CDR2: ENHRY, SYGVKD. CDR3 loop: CAISAQDRANYGYTF. Here the CDR3 DNA reads TGTGCCATCAGTGCACAAGACAGGGCTAACTATGGCTACACCTTC.

This clonotype has only one observation. The chain has TRBV7-2 and TRBJ1-1; D possibly corresponds to TRBD1 (5 bases). The CDR3 has 13 amino acids. With 4 bases removed from V and 6 bases from J, the gap between germline ends came to 12 bases. Germline values: CDR1 SGHTA, CDR2 FQGNSA. The CDR3 DNA follows: TGTGCCAGCAGCTCTGGCAGGGTCCCTGAAGCTTTCTTT. Residues: CASSSGRVPEAFF.

In the case of this clonotype: Its ends do not fully match the called genes, so a read error is possible. This chain joins TRBV7-1 and TRBJ1-1; no definite D call. TRBV7-1 has ORF status, its function being uncertain. The CDR3 totals 14 residues. CDR3 loop: CASSSALGLGKAFF. The CDR3 DNA reads as TGTGCCAGCAGTTCAGCTCTGGGTTTGGGGAAAGCTTTCTTT.

This clonotype was counted between two and nine times. J is TRBJ2-7 and V is TRBV5-4; D is perhaps TRBD1 or TRBD2 (5 bases each). The V gene lost 4 bases and the J gene lost 2 bases, with 13 bases spanning the gap. Looked up from germline, CDR1 is SGHNT and CDR2 is YYREEE (reference sequence). The CDR3 contains 14 residues. CDR3 loop: CASSQGTDAYEQYF. The CDR3 DNA sequence: TGTGCCAGCAGCCAAGGGACGGATGCCTACGAGCAGTACTTC.

V gene TRBV7-9 combines with J gene TRBJ1-1, with 7 nucleotides matching TRBD1. The junction had 12 bases not matched to a gene; V was cut back by 6 bases and J by 2 bases. The CDR3 is 16 residues long. In germline, CDR1 is SEHNR, CDR2 FQNEAQ (reference sequence). CDR3 sequence reads: CASSGSNRDSNTEAFF. The CDR3 DNA reads TGTGCCAGCAGTGGAAGCAACCGGGACAGTAACACTGAAGCTTTCTTT.

This clonotype has more than one count but fewer than ten. This rearrangement joins TRBV7-6 to TRBJ1-1; 7 nucleotides agree with TRBD1. Unmatched junction bases numbered 9, after V lost 6 bases and J lost 8 bases. CDR3 size: 13 residues. The V gene's germline CDR1 is SGHVS and CDR2 FNYEAQ. The CDR3 sequence is CASSFDRAIEAFF. The CDR3 region has the DNA TGTGCCAGCAGTTTCGACAGGGCTATAGAAGCTTTCTTT.

The rearrangement links TRBV5-6 to TRBJ1-4; perhaps TRBD1 as D (5 bases). The CDR3 has 14 amino acids. V was trimmed by 0 bases and J by 6 bases, leaving 9 bases between them. The germline CDR1 and CDR2 sequences are SGHDT and YYEEEE. The CDR3 reads CASSLGTRDEKLFF. In DNA form, the CDR3 reads TGTGCCAGCAGCTTGGGGACAAGGGATGAAAAACTGTTTTTT.

The chain uses TRBV15 and TRBJ2-7; TRBD2 matches 11 bases. The CDR3 consists of 14 residues. V shed 5 bases, J shed 4 bases, and the junction held 4 bases outside the gene matches. In germline, CDR1 is LNHNV, CDR2 YYDKDF (reference sequence). CDR3 nucleotides: TGTGCCACCAGCGAAGGACTAGCGGGTTACGAGCAGTACTTC. This translates into CATSEGLAGYEQYF. Combining the CDR3 with reference TRBV15 and TRBJ2-7 gives the whole variable domain DAMVIQNPRYQVTQFGKPVTLSCSQTLNHNVMYWYQQKSSQAPKLLFHYYDKDFNNEADTPDNFQSRRPNTSFCFLDIRSPGLGDTAMYLCATSEGLAGYEQYFGPGTRLTVT.

The CDR3 sequence: CASSLGLRVSSGNTIYF. The CDR3 bases are TGCGCCAGCAGCTTGGGACTCCGCGTTAGCTCTGGAAACACCATATATTTT. This chain joins TRBV5-1 and TRBJ1-3, with no clear D. Germline loops: CDR1 SGHRS, CDR2 YFSETQ. The CDR3 loop spans 17 amino acids. The germline V and J ends were trimmed by 0 bases and 0 bases, with 13 bases remaining between them.